The clone carrying this TCR beta chain occurred many times. What it binds is unknown. The study, taken as a whole, reports: Larger-cohort validation covered only one TCR beta V-J rearrangement. The TCR gene usage of tumor memory CD4+ T cells clustered together with blood and lymph node memory CD4+ cells and with lymph node naive CD4+ cells. Greatest tumor Treg TCR overlap was with tumor naive CD4+ cells.

V lost 7 bases to trimming and J lost 6 bases, with 24 bases between them. CDR3 size: 17 residues. Full-length variable regions came from constant-region reverse primers plus semi-nested Nested Universal Primer A PCR. A single record per CDR3 protein comes from TCRdb applying MiXCR to the 5' RACE reads. The data show fewer than 65,000 distinct CDR3 sequences, 30% seen once. The receptor's source is a female donor with breast cancer. V is TRBV12-3 or TRBV12-4 and J is TRBJ1-4, with D perhaps matching TRBD1 (5 bases). Sequenced material: tumor-infiltrating naive CD4+ T cells sorted from the breast tumor. Noted subset: naive CD4+ T cells, CD4+CD45RA+CD25-. The CDR3 nucleotides are TGTGCCAGCACCCTGGGACTGCCCTCAAGGCGGGATGAAAAACTGTTTTTT. This codes for CASTLGLPSRRDEKLFF.